The entry below gives a single T cell receptor (beta chain) sequence along with its context. The antigen is unknown. The data belong to a study of long-term antiretroviral therapy in people with HIV. Survey-level resolution applied to immunoSEQ assay v3.0. TCRdb's copy holds only in-frame clones and misses some; the assay was immunoSEQ multiplex PCR. The data show about 36,000 clones, 75% to 90% seen once. V lost 5 bases to trimming and J lost 5 bases, with 11 bases between them. Per germline, CDR1 SGHRS and CDR2 YFSETQ. The CDR3 contains 12 residues. The study's findings and limits: Pre-ART expanded clones dominated the repertoire at every time point. Drawn between the mid-2000s and the late 2010s, the blood was possibly obtained under older ART regimens.

The receptor was isolated from a man aged 25-40 years with HIV. The sample here was unsorted PBMCs, taken 3.4 years after starting antiretroviral therapy. This chain connects TRBV5-1 to TRBJ2-7, with D tentatively TRBD2 (5 bases). CDR3 sequence reads: CASSEGVDEQYF. CDR3 in DNA: TGCGCCAGCAGTGAGGGAGTCGACGAGCAGTACTTC.